The 23 T cell receptor beta chains below come from one sample, sequenced in a study of blood T cell repertoires in COVID-19. Assay used: immunoSEQ multiplex PCR; TCRdb lists only in-frame clones, some missing. The sample carries 250,000 to 350,000 clones, more than 70% recorded once. Sequencing used peripheral blood. The receptors come from a woman under 40 who had recovered from COVID-19.

The gene calls are TRBV19 and TRBJ1-2, with 7 nucleotides matching TRBD1. Germline loops: CDR1 LNHDA, CDR2 SQIVND (reference sequence). CDR3 length: 15 amino acids. The J segment lost 1 base and the V segment lost 3 bases, leaving 5 bases of the junction unmatched. Here the CDR3 reads CASSIGGTDNYGYTF. The CDR3 nucleotides read TGTGCCAGTAGTATTGGCGGGACAGATAACTATGGCTACACCTTC.

This sequence joins TRBV2 and TRBJ2-7; TRBD1 matches at 8 bases. Germline assignment: CDR1 SNHLY and CDR2 FYNNEI. After removal of 6 bases from V and 5 bases from J, the junction contained 9 bases not matched to a gene. CDR3 length: 14 residues. This CDR3 reads CASSDRTGSHEQYF. The CDR3 DNA sequence: TGTGCCAGCAGCGACCGGACAGGGTCCCACGAGCAGTACTTC.

This sequence joins TRBV6-1 and TRBJ1-1; 10 nucleotides align to TRBD1. The length of the CDR3 is 15 residues. The J segment lost 5 bases and the V segment lost 3 bases, leaving 6 bases of the junction unmatched. The germline V gene encodes CDR1 MNHNS and CDR2 SASEGT. CDR3 sequence (DNA): TGTGCCAGCAGTGATTTTCGGACAGGGGGGACTGAAGCTTTCTTT. As protein: CASSDFRTGGTEAFF.

The chain links TRBV28 to TRBJ1-5; 11 bases match TRBD1. Germline assignment: CDR1 MDHEN and CDR2 SYDVKM. V gave up 5 bases and J gave up 11 bases; unmatched junction bases: 20. The CDR3 is 18 amino acids. The CDR3 bases are TGTGCCAGCAGTCTACTTGCCCTGGGACAGGGGGGATTCTCGGCCCAGCATTTT. Its protein is CASSLLALGQGGFSAQHF.

V usage is TRBV6-5 and J usage is TRBJ2-3; D is ambiguous. The CDR3 runs 13 residues. V lost 2 bases to trimming and J lost 0 bases, with 3 bases between them. The V gene's germline CDR1 is MNHEY and CDR2 SVGAGI. The CDR3 nucleotides are TGTGCCAGCAGTTACCTCAGCACAGATACGCAGTATTTT. Translated, it gives CASSYLSTDTQYF.

CDR3 DNA: TGTGCCAGCAGCGTTTACAGGGGTGGCTACACCTTC. Protein sequence: CASSVYRGGYTF. This chain links TRBV9 with TRBJ1-2, with TRBD1 identical over 7 bases. Trimming at V came to 2 bases and at J to 7 bases, leaving 2 bases not matched to a gene. The V gene's germline CDR1 is SGDLS and CDR2 YYNGEE. The CDR3 spans 12 residues.

For the CDR3, the DNA is TGCGCCAGCAGCCAGTTTACTAGCGGCCCCTACTCCTACGAGCAGTACTTC. Its protein is CASSQFTSGPYSYEQYF. This chain links TRBV4-3 with TRBJ2-7, with 8 positions matching TRBD2. Germline CDR1 and CDR2: LGHNA and YSLEER. V shed 3 bases and J 0 bases; nucleotides not matched to a gene: 10. The CDR3 has 17 residues.

V gene TRBV14 combines with J gene TRBJ1-6; D unresolved. This CDR3 has 17 residues. Trimming pared 3 bases from V and 2 bases from J, leaving 14 bases between. CDR1 SGHDN and CDR2 FVKESK come from the germline V gene. CDR3 residues: CASSHDMGPAYNSPLHF. The CDR3 DNA is TGTGCCAGCAGCCATGACATGGGTCCAGCCTATAATTCACCCCTCCACTTT.

The CDR3 region has the DNA TGTGCCAGCAGCTTGGCCGGGTCTCTGCTCTACGAGCAGTACTTC. It encodes CASSLAGSLLYEQYF. The V gene is TRBV5-4, the J gene TRBJ2-7; the D is unclear. The CDR3 is 15 residues long. Germline-derived CDR1 and CDR2 are SGHNT and YYREEE (reference sequence). V lost 0 bases, J lost 3 bases, and 13 bases lay in between.

The V gene is TRBV9, the J gene TRBJ1-5; 8 bases fit TRBD1. The J segment lost 6 bases and the V segment lost 2 bases, leaving 4 bases of the junction unmatched. The CDR3 totals 14 residues. Germline loops: CDR1 SGDLS, CDR2 YYNGEE. The CDR3 reads CASSVGQGGQPQHF. CDR3 nucleotide sequence: TGTGCCAGCAGCGTCGGACAGGGCGGTCAGCCCCAGCATTTT.

In DNA, the CDR3 is TGTGCCAGCAGTTTGACGGGAACGGGTTTCTACACCTTC. Translating gives CASSLTGTGFYTF. V usage is TRBV28 and J usage is TRBJ1-2, with no clear D. V was cut by 3 bases and J by 10 bases, with 15 bases left in between. CDR1 is MDHEN and CDR2 is SYDVKM in the germline V gene. The CDR3 contains 13 residues.

The chain couples TRBV20-1 to TRBJ1-4; D remains ambiguous. Deletions cut 3 bases from V and 5 bases from J, with 16 bases between. The CDR3 has 15 residues. Germline V gene sequence: CDR1 DFQATT, CDR2 SNEGSKA (reference sequence). CDR3 coding DNA: TGCAGTGCTAGTCCCTTTGCGAGGCCGAATGAAAAACTGTTTTTT. It is translated as CSASPFARPNEKLFF.

In its sample, this clone was seen a few times. The genes are TRBV29-1 and TRBJ1-5; 7 bases are a match to TRBD1. V gave up 4 bases and J gave up 3 bases; unmatched junction bases: 9. The CDR3 contains 15 residues. Germline CDR1 SQVTM, CDR2 ANQGSEA. CDR3 region: CSVAPGTDPNQPQHF. CDR3 coding DNA: TGCAGCGTTGCGCCCGGGACAGATCCCAATCAGCCCCAGCATTTT.

The rearrangement uses TRBV29-1 and TRBJ2-7; a possible D gene is TRBD2 (5 bases). V was pared by 6 bases and J by 4 bases, with 13 bases between. Germline values: CDR1 SQVTM, CDR2 ANQGSEA. The CDR3 length is 12 residues. CDR3 region: CSVGMGAYEQYF. CDR3 coding DNA: TGCAGCGTCGGGATGGGAGCTTACGAGCAGTACTTC.

This rearrangement joins TRBV3-1 (or the pseudogene TRBV3-2) to TRBJ2-2, with D perhaps TRBD1 (5 bases). The germline gives CDR1 LGHDT, CDR2 YNNKEL (reference sequence). The ends were cut back, 8 bases at V and 6 bases at J, with 13 bases in the middle. The CDR3 length is 13 residues. The CDR3 here is CASAGMGAGELFF. The CDR3 nucleotides read TGTGCCAGCGCAGGGATGGGCGCCGGGGAGCTGTTTTTT.

The chain is built from TRBV7-3 and TRBJ1-2; D may be TRBD1 (6 bases). The length of the CDR3 is 17 residues. V dropped 6 bases and J dropped 6 bases, with 26 bases sitting between them. Germline CDR1 SGHTA, CDR2 FQGTGA. The CDR3 protein is CASRFEAGTSIRNGYTF. CDR3 sequence (DNA): TGTGCCAGCAGGTTCGAAGCCGGGACAAGTATACGGAATGGCTACACCTTC.

The chain has TRBV24-1 and TRBJ2-5, with 12 bases fitting TRBD2. Per the germline V gene, CDR1 is KGHDR and CDR2 is SFDVKD. This CDR3 has 16 amino acids. Germline trimming cut 3 bases from V and 1 base from J; bases unmatched to any gene: 2. CDR3 region: CATSDPSGGAQETQYF. The CDR3 DNA reads TGTGCCACCAGTGATCCTAGCGGGGGGGCCCAAGAGACCCAGTACTTC.

Here the CDR3 DNA reads TGTGCCAGCAGCTCGACACTCCGGAGGAGCAATCAGCCCCAGCATTTT. It specifies CASSSTLRRSNQPQHF. The chain employs TRBV6-2 or TRBV6-3 and TRBJ1-5, with D hard to call. This CDR3 is built from 16 residues. Germline V gives CDR1 MNHEY, CDR2 SVGEGT. V lost 6 bases and J lost 1, with 16 bases in between.

The chain joins TRBV12-3 or TRBV12-4 to TRBJ1-1, with TRBD1 as a possible D gene (5 bases). V gave up 3 bases and J gave up 9 bases, with 14 bases separating them. CDR3 length: 13 residues. The chain's CDR3 is CASSFTGVLQAFF. CDR3 in DNA: TGTGCCAGCAGTTTTACGGGGGTTCTTCAAGCTTTCTTT.

The gene calls are TRBV11-1 and TRBJ2-3; D remains ambiguous. V lost 0 bases and J 10 bases, leaving 14 bases between the germline ends. CDR1 and CDR2 from the germline V gene are SGHAT and FQDESV (reference sequence). This CDR3 is built from 14 residues. CDR3 DNA sequence: TGTGCCAGCAGCTTAGCGTTGATCCCCGCGGCGCAGTATTTT. Encoded protein: CASSLALIPAAQYF.

The rearrangement joins TRBV2 to TRBJ2-1; 9 nucleotides agree with TRBD1. This CDR3 has 14 amino acids. Germline-derived CDR1 and CDR2 are SNHLY and FYNNEI. V lost 6 bases, J lost 8 bases, and 8 bases stayed unmatched. DNA of the CDR3: TGTGCCAGCAGCCGGGACAGGGCGGAAGATGAGCAGTTCTTC. The encoded protein is CASSRDRAEDEQFF. The full variable domain, its missing parts supplied by reference TRBV2 and TRBJ2-1, is EPEVTQTPSHQVTQMGQEVILRCVPISNHLYFYWYRQILGQKVEFLVSFYNNEISEKSEIFDDQFSVERPDGSNFTLKIRSTKLEDSAMYFCASSRDRAEDEQFFGPGTRLTVL.

This chain links TRBV6-5 with TRBJ2-7; 7 positions agree with TRBD1. The CDR3 runs 14 residues. Germline V gene data show CDR1 as MNHEY and CDR2 as SVGAGI. V shed 4 bases, J shed 3 bases, and the junction held 6 bases outside the gene matches. CDR3: CASSSWDRSYEQYF. The CDR3 DNA sequence: TGTGCCAGCAGTTCTTGGGACAGAAGCTACGAGCAGTACTTC.

The J gene is TRBJ2-5, the V gene TRBV4-3; possibly TRBD2 for D (7 bases). This CDR3 region has 16 residues. Germline loops: CDR1 LGHNA, CDR2 YSLEER. V lost 0 bases, J lost 7 bases, and 18 bases lay in between. Written as DNA, the CDR3 is TGCGCCAGCAGCCAAGAGCGGGGGCCTGGATTGGGGACCCAGTACTTC. Translation: CASSQERGPGLGTQYF.